The table lists the clone carrying this T cell receptor beta chain with many counts. The entry originates in a study of human T cells and chemical hapten exposure. TCRdb re-called the RACE reads with MiXCR, one entry per CDR3 protein. This sample has 85,000 or so distinct CDR3 sequences; more than 9% occur once, and the top ten carry roughly 1.6%. V shed 6 bases and J shed 6 bases, with 9 bases lying between them. The CDR3 has 12 residues. Looked up from germline, CDR1 is MNHEY and CDR2 is SVGAGI. Time point: patch test 2, 6 weeks after DPC sensitization. Treatment of the sample: therapeutic diphenylcyclopropenone sensitization with weekly scalp DPC.

The J gene is TRBJ2-1, the V gene TRBV6-5; D is unclear. The TCR originated in a young man with alopecia areata. Some clones in this sample may be carry-over from other donors' samples. Specimen: whole blood, collected in connection with sensitization to the hapten diphenylcyclopropenone (DPC). The CDR3 bases are TGTGCCAGCAGCCACACCCCCAATGAGCAGTTCTTC. Amino acid sequence: CASSHTPNEQFF.